The entry that follows covers one T cell receptor (beta chain) sequence. This CDR3 spans 17 amino acids. Trimming removed 3 bases from V and 4 bases from J; junction bases left unmatched: 12. CDR1 and CDR2 (germline): MGHRA, YSYEKL. The sample belongs to a study of T cell responses to AZD1222 COVID-19 vaccine. Only in-frame clones appear in the TCRdb table, and some are missing; sequencing was by immunoSEQ multiplex PCR. This table holds 95,000 or so clones, more than 85% found once. The sequencing used peripheral blood, collected 28 days after the second AZD1222 dose. The origin of this receptor is an adult who received the AZD1222 COVID-19 vaccine. The chain employs TRBV4-1 and TRBJ2-1; 7 bases line up with TRBD2. CDR3 bases: TGCGCCAGCAGCCAGCTACCCCTAAGCGGGGATTACAATGAGCAGTTCTTC. Residues: CASSQLPLSGDYNEQFF.